Sequencing of this T cell receptor beta chain was carried out in a study of blood T cell repertoires in COVID-19. In the study overall: Specimens from acute and convalescent COVID-19 originated in the United States, Italy and Spain. PBMCs, B-cell-depleted T cells, or T cells were the source of the cDNA or gDNA that made up the material.

Germline V gene lookup returns CDR1 MDHEN and CDR2 SYDVKM. Trimming cost V 6 bases and J 2 bases, with 17 bases left between them. The CDR3 is 15 residues long. Original handling: Reference gene primer amplification in the assay estimated nucleated cell counts. Libraries were prepared by immunoSEQ multiplex PCR; TCRdb keeps only in-frame clonotypes and omits some of them. V and J calls and clone size come straight from that table; D and trimming were deduced from the DNA. The table has over 130,000 clones, about 87% seen once. This sequence originates from a human donor in a cohort sampled during active COVID-19. The sample consisted of peripheral blood. The J gene is TRBJ2-7, the V gene TRBV28, with TRBD1 as a possible D gene (6 bases). CDR3 loop: CASRRQGTLTYEQYF. CDR3 DNA: TGTGCCAGCAGACGCCAGGGGACCCTCACCTACGAGCAGTACTTC.